This TCR beta chain was captured in a study of shared clonotypes between healthy human individuals. Overall study results and limits: For naive CD4 cells, approximately 4.7% of clonotypes were shared across several donors.

Sequencing used immunoSEQ multiplex PCR; TCRdb keeps in-frame clones, though not all of them. The repertoire holds about 1.5 million clones, with over 95% as singletons. With respect to this clone: Its antigen is unknown.

CDR3 size: 13 residues. Germline V lookup: CDR1 SGHVS, CDR2 FNYEAQ. The germline V and J ends were trimmed by 1 base and 16 bases, with 17 bases remaining between them. CD45RA-negative memory and CD45RA+ naive subsets were split from the CD4+ cells. The origin of this receptor is a man aged 25-40 years in good health. The rearrangement joins TRBV7-6 to TRBJ1-3, with no clear D. The sample comprised naive CD4+ T cells sorted from blood. Subset in this sample: CD45RA+ positively selected. The CDR3 loop reads CASSLDQTGLVYF. CDR3 sequence (DNA): TGTGCCAGCAGCTTAGATCAAACCGGCCTTGTGTATTTT.